The sequence of this T cell receptor beta chain was determined in a study of PD-L1 blockade in urothelial cancer (dated by TCRdb to the late 2010s). Regarding the study in general: All patients started therapy around 2014 and received atezolizumab 1,200 mg intravenously every 3 weeks. About 85% of the roughly 29 patients were males with bladder-origin urothelial cancer, and about 65% of the roughly 30 reported a prior smoking history. An ECOG performance status of 0 or 1 was recorded for the patients, and 0 to 3 prior chemotherapy regimens had been received by the patients. Blood samples were analyzed at two time points: 3 weeks after treatment start (second dose) and 6 weeks after treatment start. Blood samples yielded a median of roughly 150,000 T cells and more than 80,000 unique TCRs, with median clonality approximately 0.08. The study, an exploratory multi-omic analysis, examined somatic, immune and clinical correlates of response to PD-L1 blockade with atezolizumab in urothelial cancer. TCR sequencing covered pretreatment tumor samples and matched, serially collected peripheral blood taken before and after atezolizumab treatment. Durable clinical benefit was defined as a progression-free survival longer than 6 months, and TCR features were additionally tested against progression-free survival and overall survival. In the same patients who had TCR sequencing, pretreatment tumors also underwent whole exome sequencing and RNA sequencing. Several patients achieved durable clinical benefit and some 20 did not. Pretreatment blood TCR-seq was available for twenty-nine patients, at least one posttreatment blood collection was obtained for some 25 patients, and tumor TCR-seq was available for some 25 patients. Broad study findings and their caveats: Because the sample size was small (n of about 29) and many of the analyses were exploratory, the results are meant to be hypothesis-generating. Greater expansion of tumor-associated TCR clones in peripheral blood 3 weeks after the start of treatment was observed in patients with durable benefit (n of about 20, p = 0.022). Improved progression-free and overall survival was found to be associated with pretreatment peripheral blood TCR clonality below the median.

Each PCR received spiked-in synthetic TCR analog templates so that absolute template abundance could be estimated from read counts. The immunoSEQ assay used bias-controlled V and J gene primers to amplify TCRbeta CDR3 regions from genomic DNA. Sequencing of rearranged TCRbeta segments was done at approximately 20X coverage. The authors' pipeline ran thus. Clustering was used to correct sequencing errors, and CDR3s were annotated against IMGT to assign V, D and J genes. Downstream analyses used only productive TCRbeta rearrangements and left out out-of-frame or stop-codon sequences. Clonality was calculated as one minus the Shannon entropy normalized by the log of the number of unique productive sequences. Fisher's exact test with Benjamini-Hochberg correction, using a cutoff of adjusted p below 0.01, was how clones that differed between time points or between blood and tumor were identified. The clones in this table, taken by TCRdb from immuneACCESS, are in-frame only. Not every clone is retained; where verified, under half of the shortfall comes from an unresolved V gene, and the cause of the rest is unknown. V, J and clone size are those of that table, while D and trimming were read from the DNA. In all, the sample holds approximately 38,000 clones, and about 86% of those were seen once. The ten largest clones capture 24% of the sample.

V is trimmed back by 10 bases and J by 2 bases, and the junction contains 5 bases that no gene match accounts for. From a lookup of the germline V gene, CDR1 and CDR2 are KGHSH and LQKENI. The CDR3 starts with the cysteine, ends with the phenylalanine, and has 13 residues. Of all the DNA, just the CDR3 is kept, 39 bases in frame from base 1. The sample's time point, from its label and the paper: peripheral blood 6 weeks after treatment start. A cohort of 25 to 30 patients with locally advanced or metastatic urothelial carcinoma, treated at Memorial Sloan Kettering on a trial protocol, was included. Peripheral blood mononuclear cells were collected pretreatment and during treatment, with between 1 and 8 total time points obtained per patient. The Qiagen DNeasy Blood extraction kit was used to purify genomic DNA from total PBMCs and tumor samples. Collected pretreatment and during treatment, PBMCs were isolated and stored as previously described.

With regard to this clone: The clone's antigen remains unknown. No qualities accompany the bases; no much larger clone lies one base away.

The input for sequencing was PBMCs, taken around atezolizumab (anti-PD-L1) treatment. The sequence derives from a man in his 60s with urothelial cancer. This receptor chain uses TRBV18 and TRBJ2-1; a stretch of 7 junction bases matches TRBD2. This receptor carries the CDR3 CATGSGTYNEQFF. The bases are TGTGCCACCGGGAGCGGGACCTACAATGAGCAGTTCTTC.